This T cell receptor beta chain was sequenced in a study of CD8 T cells in ankylosing spondylitis. Regarding the study as a whole: Certain motif variants had earlier appeared in reactive arthritis synovial fluid and blood. It appeared that ankylosing spondylitis blood was characterized by a TCR beta motif of roughly 8 highly homologous variants.

TCRdb re-derived calls from the 5' RACE reads in MiXCR, one entry per CDR3 protein. Of some 330,000 distinct CDR3 sequences in the sample, around 8% were seen once. Germline V gene sequence: CDR1 SGHAT, CDR2 FQNNGV. CDR3 size: 15 residues. V gave up 2 bases and J gave up 5 bases, with 16 bases separating them. Remarks on this clonotype: The antigen remains undetermined.

Source material: blood, either unsorted or a sorted T cell fraction (not recorded which). The source of this sequence is a male donor with ankylosing spondylitis. The chain couples TRBV11-2 to TRBJ2-7, with D possibly TRBD2 on 7 matching bases. In DNA, the CDR3 is TGTGCCAGCAGCTTACGGGGGGCGGCCGGAGACGAGCAGTACTTC. Its translation: CASSLRGAAGDEQYF. Full variable domain (outside the CDR3, taken from reference TRBV11-2 and TRBJ2-7): EAGVAQSPRYKIIEKRQSVAFWCNPISGHATLYWYQQILGQGPKLLIQFQNNGVVDDSQLPKDRFSAERLKGVDSTLKIQPAKLEDSAVYLCASSLRGAAGDEQYFGPGTRLTVT.